The present T cell receptor (beta chain) was sequenced within a study of human versus mouse CDR3 diversity and MHC coevolution. As for the study in general: Each sample yielded roughly 5.5 x 10^6 to 1.8 x 10^7 valid reads.

This clone was detected a few times. Produced via immunoSEQ multiplex PCR; TCRdb's table is partial and in-frame only. Here the sample spans about 60,000 clones, about 94% being singletons. The germline gives CDR1 SSHAT, CDR2 FNYEAQ (reference sequence). The V end lost 1 base, the J end lost 3 bases, and 6 bases lay between the germline ends. This CDR3 comprises 13 residues. The J gene is TRBJ2-5, the V gene TRBV7-7; a weak D match, TRBD2 (6 bases). Sequencing was performed on naive CD4+ T cells from blood. The subset here: CD45RO-negative CD62L-positive naive CD4 T cells. The receptor comes from a person between 55 and 69 years old in good health. CDR3 amino acids: CASSLGGKETQYF. CDR3 sequence (DNA): TGTGCCAGCAGCTTAGGCGGGAAAGAGACCCAGTACTTC.